Included here is one T cell receptor (beta chain) sequence, with context. Antigen unknown. This record comes from a study of graft-versus-host responses after intestinal transplantation. About the study: The transplants performed in recipients were multivisceral, liver-intestinal, or isolated intestinal. General study results and limits: Early post-transplant HvG declines were associated with peak circulating GvH clone levels. GvH clones were found in recipient marrow; some appeared first in ileum or blood.

V was trimmed by 1 base and J by 10 bases, leaving 14 bases between them. Germline assignment: CDR1 SEHNR and CDR2 FQNEAQ (reference sequence). The CDR3 totals 14 residues. This table comes from immunoSEQ multiplex PCR, and its TCRdb copy is limited to in-frame clones, with some not included. The sample records around 88,000 clones, 75% to 90% being singletons. The sample was unstimulated CD8+ T cells sorted from spleen or lymph node cells, taken before intestinal transplant. The source is a human donor who received an intestinal transplant. The V call is TRBV7-9, the J call TRBJ2-1; D unclear. This chain's CDR3 is CASSLELDPKEQFF. DNA for the CDR3: TGTGCCAGCAGCTTAGAGTTGGACCCCAAAGAGCAGTTCTTC.